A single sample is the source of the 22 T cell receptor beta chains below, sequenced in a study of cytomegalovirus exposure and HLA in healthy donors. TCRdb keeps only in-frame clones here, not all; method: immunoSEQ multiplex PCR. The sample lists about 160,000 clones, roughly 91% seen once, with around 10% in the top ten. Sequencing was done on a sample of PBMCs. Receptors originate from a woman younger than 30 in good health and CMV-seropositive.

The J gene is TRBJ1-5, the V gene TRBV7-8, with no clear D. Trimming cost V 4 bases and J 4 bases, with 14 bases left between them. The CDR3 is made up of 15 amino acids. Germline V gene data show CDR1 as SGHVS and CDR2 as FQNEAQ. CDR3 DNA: TGTGCCAGCAGCTCAGCTATTACGCTAAATCAGCCCCAGCATTTT. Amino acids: CASSSAITLNQPQHF.

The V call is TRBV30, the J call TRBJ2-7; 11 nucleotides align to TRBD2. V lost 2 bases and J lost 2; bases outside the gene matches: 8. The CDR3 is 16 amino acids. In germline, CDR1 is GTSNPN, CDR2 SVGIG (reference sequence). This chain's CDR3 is CAWSIKTSGNPYEQYF. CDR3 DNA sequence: TGTGCCTGGAGTATTAAGACTAGCGGGAACCCCTACGAGCAGTACTTC.

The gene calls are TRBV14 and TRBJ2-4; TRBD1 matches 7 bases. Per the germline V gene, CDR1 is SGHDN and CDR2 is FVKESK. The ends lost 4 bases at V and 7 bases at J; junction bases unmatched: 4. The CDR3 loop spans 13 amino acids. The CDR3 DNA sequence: TGTGCCAGCAGCCTCGACAGGGTGAACATTCAGTACTTC. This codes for CASSLDRVNIQYF.

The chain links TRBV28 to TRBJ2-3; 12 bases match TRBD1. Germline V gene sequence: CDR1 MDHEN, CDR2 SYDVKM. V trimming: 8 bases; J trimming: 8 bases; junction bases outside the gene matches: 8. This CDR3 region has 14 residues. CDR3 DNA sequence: TGTGCCAGCCTCCGGGACAGGGGGCGAGGTACGCAGTATTTT. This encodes CASLRDRGRGTQYF.

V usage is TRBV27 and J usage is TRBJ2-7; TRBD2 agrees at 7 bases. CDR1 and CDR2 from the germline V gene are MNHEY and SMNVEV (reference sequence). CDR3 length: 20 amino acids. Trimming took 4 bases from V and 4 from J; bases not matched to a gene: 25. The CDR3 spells CASSSPWGSSETSNSYEQYF. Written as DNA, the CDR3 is TGTGCCAGCAGTTCGCCCTGGGGGTCTTCGGAGACTAGCAACTCTTACGAGCAGTACTTC.

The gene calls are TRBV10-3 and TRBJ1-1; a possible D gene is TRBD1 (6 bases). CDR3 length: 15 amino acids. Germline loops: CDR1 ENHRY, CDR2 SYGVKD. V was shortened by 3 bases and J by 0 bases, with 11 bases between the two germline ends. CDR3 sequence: CAISDSGQLNTEAFF. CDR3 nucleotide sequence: TGTGCCATCAGTGACTCAGGACAGTTGAACACTGAAGCTTTCTTT.

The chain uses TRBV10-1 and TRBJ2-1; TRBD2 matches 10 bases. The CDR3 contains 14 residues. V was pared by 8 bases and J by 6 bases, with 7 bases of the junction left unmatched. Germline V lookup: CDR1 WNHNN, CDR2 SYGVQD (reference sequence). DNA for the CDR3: TGCGCCAGCTGGTCCGGACTAGCGGTCAATGAGCAGTTCTTC. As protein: CASWSGLAVNEQFF.

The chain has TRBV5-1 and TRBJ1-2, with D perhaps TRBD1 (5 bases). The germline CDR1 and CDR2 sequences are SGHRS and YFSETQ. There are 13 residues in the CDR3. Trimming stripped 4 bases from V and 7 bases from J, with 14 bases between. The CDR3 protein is CASSTQGTGGYTF. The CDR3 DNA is TGCGCCAGCAGCACTCAGGGAACGGGTGGCTACACCTTC.

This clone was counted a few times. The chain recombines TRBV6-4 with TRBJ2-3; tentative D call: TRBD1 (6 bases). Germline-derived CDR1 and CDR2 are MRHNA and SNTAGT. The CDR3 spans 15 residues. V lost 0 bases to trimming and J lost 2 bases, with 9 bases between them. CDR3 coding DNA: TGTGCCAGCAGTGACTCAGGGGGAGCCACAGATACGCAGTATTTT. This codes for CASSDSGGATDTQYF.

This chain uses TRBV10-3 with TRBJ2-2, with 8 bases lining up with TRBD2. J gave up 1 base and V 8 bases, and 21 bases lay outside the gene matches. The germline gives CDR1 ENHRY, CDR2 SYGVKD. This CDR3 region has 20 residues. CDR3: CAIARTLGVAGQENTGELFF. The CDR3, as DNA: TGTGCCATCGCCAGGACGCTGGGGGTAGCGGGACAAGAGAACACCGGGGAGCTGTTTTTT.

The CDR3 region has the DNA TGCGCCAGCAGCTTGTCAGGGGGCGGGAGTCAGCCCCAGCATTTT. Amino acid sequence: CASSLSGGGSQPQHF. The rearrangement links TRBV5-1 to TRBJ1-5; 8 bases are a match to TRBD1. The CDR3 length is 15 residues. Germline V CDR1 and CDR2: SGHRS, YFSETQ. J was trimmed by 6 bases and V by 1 base; bases with no gene match: 6.

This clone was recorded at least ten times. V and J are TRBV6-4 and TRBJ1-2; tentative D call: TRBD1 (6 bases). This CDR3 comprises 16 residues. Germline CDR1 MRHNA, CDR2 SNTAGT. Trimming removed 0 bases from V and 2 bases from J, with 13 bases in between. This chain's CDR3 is CASSDSVDSPNYGYTF. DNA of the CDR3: TGTGCCAGCAGTGACTCGGTGGACAGTCCAAACTATGGCTACACCTTC.

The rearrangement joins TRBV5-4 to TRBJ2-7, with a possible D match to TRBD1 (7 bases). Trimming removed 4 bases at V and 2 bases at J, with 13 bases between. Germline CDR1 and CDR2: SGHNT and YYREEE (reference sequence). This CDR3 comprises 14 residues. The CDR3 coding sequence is TGTGCCAGCAGCCCCAGGGGGGCCACCTACGAGCAGTACTTC. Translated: CASSPRGATYEQYF.

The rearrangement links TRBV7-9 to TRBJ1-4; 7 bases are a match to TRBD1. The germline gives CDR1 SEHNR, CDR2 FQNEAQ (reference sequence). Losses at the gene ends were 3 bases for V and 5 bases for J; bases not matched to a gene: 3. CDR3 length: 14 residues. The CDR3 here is CASSFRQGNEKLFF. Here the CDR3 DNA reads TGTGCCAGCAGCTTTAGACAGGGAAATGAAAAACTGTTTTTT.

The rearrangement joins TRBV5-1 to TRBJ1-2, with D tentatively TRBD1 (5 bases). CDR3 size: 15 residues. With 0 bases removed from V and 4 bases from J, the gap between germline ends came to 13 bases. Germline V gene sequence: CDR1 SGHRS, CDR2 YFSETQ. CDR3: CASSLGAGNTYGYTF. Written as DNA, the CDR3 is TGCGCCAGCAGCTTGGGGGCAGGGAATACCTATGGCTACACCTTC.

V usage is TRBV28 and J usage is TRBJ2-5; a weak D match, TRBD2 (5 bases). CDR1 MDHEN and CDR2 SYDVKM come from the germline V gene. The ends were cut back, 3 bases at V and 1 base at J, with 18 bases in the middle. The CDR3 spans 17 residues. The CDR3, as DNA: TGTGCCAGCAGTTTTAACGGCGGGCTCTTGGTCCAAGAGACCCAGTACTTC. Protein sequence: CASSFNGGLLVQETQYF. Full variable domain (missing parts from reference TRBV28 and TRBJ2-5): DVKVTQSSRYLVKRTGEKVFLECVQDMDHENMFWYRQDPGLGLRLIYFSYDVKMKEKGDIPEGYSVSREKKERFSLILESASTNQTSMYLCASSFNGGLLVQETQYFGPGTRLLVL.

This CDR3 reads CASSSFTGGGNYGYTF. The DNA for the CDR3 is TGTGCCAGCAGTTCTTTTACAGGGGGGGGAAACTATGGCTACACCTTC. The chain is built from TRBV28 and TRBJ1-2; 8 bases line up with TRBD1. V lost 4 bases to trimming and J lost 2 bases; unmatched junction nucleotides: 9. CDR1 and CDR2 from the germline V gene are MDHEN and SYDVKM. The length of the CDR3 is 16 residues.

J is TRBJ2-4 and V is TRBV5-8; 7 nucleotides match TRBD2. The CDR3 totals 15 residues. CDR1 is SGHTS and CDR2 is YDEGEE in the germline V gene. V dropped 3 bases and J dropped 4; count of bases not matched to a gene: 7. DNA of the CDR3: TGTGCCAGCAGCTCCGAACTAGCGAGTAAAAACATTCAGTACTTC. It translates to CASSSELASKNIQYF.

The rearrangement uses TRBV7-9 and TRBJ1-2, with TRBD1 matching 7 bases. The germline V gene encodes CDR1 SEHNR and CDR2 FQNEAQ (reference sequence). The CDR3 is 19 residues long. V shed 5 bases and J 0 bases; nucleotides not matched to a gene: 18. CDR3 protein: CASSPRPVGGPKSNYGYTF. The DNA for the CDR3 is TGTGCCAGCAGCCCGAGGCCAGTAGGGGGCCCAAAGTCTAACTATGGCTACACCTTC.

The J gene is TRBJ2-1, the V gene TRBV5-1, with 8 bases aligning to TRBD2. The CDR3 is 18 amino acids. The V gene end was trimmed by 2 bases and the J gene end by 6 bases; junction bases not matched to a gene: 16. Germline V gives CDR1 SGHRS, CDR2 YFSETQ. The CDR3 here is CASSFTTGGLNYGNEQFF. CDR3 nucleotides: TGCGCCAGCAGCTTTACTACGGGGGGGTTAAATTATGGCAATGAGCAGTTCTTC.

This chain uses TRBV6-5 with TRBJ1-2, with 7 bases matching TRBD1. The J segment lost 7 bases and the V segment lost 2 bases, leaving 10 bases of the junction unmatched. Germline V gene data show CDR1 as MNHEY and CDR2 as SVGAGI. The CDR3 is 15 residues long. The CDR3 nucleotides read TGTGCCAGCAGTTACACCCGGACAGGTGTGTCTGGCTACACCTTC. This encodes CASSYTRTGVSGYTF.

In DNA form, the CDR3 reads TGTGCCAGCAGCCCGTGGACAGGGGGGGGCAATGAGCAGTTCTTC. This gives the protein CASSPWTGGGNEQFF. The V and J genes are TRBV13 and TRBJ2-1; TRBD1 matches at 10 bases. V dropped 5 bases and J dropped 6; count of bases not matched to a gene: 7. The germline V gene encodes CDR1 PRHDT and CDR2 FYEKMQ (reference sequence). CDR3 length equals 15 residues.